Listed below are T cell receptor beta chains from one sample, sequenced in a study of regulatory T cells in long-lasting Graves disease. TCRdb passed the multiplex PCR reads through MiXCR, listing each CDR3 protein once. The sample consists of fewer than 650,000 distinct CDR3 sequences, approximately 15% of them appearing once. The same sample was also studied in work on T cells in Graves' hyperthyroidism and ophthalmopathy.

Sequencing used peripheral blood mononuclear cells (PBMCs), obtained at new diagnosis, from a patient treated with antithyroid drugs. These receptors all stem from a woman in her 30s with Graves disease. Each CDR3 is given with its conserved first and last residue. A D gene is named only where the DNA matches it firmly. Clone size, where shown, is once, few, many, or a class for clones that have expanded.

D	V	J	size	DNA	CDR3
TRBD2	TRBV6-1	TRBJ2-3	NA	TGTGCCAGCAGCGTACTAGCGGGAGGCCGAGATACGCAGTATTTT	CASSVLAGGRDTQYF
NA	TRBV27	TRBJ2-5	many	TGTGCCAGCAGTCGAAAGTACCAAGAGACCCAGTACTTC	CASSRKYQETQYF
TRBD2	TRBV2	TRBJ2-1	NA	TGTGCCAGCAGGGGTAGCGGGAATCGTAAGTTCTTC	CASRGSGNRKFF
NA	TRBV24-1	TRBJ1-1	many	TGTGCCACCAGGTTGGGGTCTGAAGCTTTCTTT	CATRLGSEAFF
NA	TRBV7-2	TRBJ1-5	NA	TGTGCCAGCAGCTTACGCGGAAGACGGGGGGCTAGCAATCAGCCCCAGCATTTT	CASSLRGRRGASNQPQHF
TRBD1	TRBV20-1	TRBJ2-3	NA	TGCAGTGCTATGACTCGGGACAGGGTCTTAGATACGCAGTATTTT	CSAMTRDRVLDTQYF
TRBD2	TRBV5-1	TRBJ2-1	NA	TGCGCCAGCAGCTACCGGGACTATCCCCGATCCCAATACAATGAGCAGTTCTTC	CASSYRDYPRSQYNEQFF
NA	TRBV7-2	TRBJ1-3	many	TGTGCCAGCAGCTTAGCACCCGGGACCTCTGGAAACACCATATATTTT	CASSLAPGTSGNTIYF
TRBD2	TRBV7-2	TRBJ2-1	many	TGTGCCAGCAGCCCTCCCGGACTAGCGGGAGGGTATGAGCAGTTCTTC	CASSPPGLAGGYEQFF
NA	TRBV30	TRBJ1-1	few	TGTGCCTGGAATCCGGTGAACACTGAAGCTTTCTTT	CAWNPVNTEAFF
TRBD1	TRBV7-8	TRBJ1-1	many	TGTGCCAGCAGCTTAAAAGGGGGCGGAGGTGAAGCTTTCTTT	CASSLKGGGGEAFF
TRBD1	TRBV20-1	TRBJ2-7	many	TGCAGTGCTAGGTCCACTACAGGGGGCGAACCCTACGAGCAGTACTTC	CSARSTTGGEPYEQYF
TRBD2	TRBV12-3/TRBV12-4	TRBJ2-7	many	TGTGCCAGCAGTCGGAGCGGGAGGCCACCCTACGAGCAGTACTTC	CASSRSGRPPYEQYF
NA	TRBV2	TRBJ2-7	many	TGTGCCAGCAGTTTACTCGAGCAGTACTTC	CASSLLEQYF
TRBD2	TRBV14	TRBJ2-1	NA	TGTGCCAGCAGTTTCGGACTAGCGGGAGTTTCCAATGAGCAGTTCTTC	CASSFGLAGVSNEQFF
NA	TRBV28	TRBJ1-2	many	TGTGCCAGCAGCCCCTCGGGGGGCGGACGAGCCTATGGCTACACCTTC	CASSPSGGGRAYGYTF
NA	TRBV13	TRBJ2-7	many	TGTGCCAGCAGCCCGTACACCCGCGATGGAGAGCAGTACTTC	CASSPYTRDGEQYF
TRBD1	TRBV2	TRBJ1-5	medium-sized	TGTGCCAGCAGGGAGCAGGGGGCTGGTCTTAATCAGCCCCAGCATTTT	CASREQGAGLNQPQHF
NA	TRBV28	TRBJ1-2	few	TGTGCCAGCAGTCCGGGGGGTTTCAAGGTATCTAACTATGGCTACACCTTC	CASSPGGFKVSNYGYTF
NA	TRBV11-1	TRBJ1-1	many	TGTGCCAGCAGCTTAGCCCTCACTGAAGCTTTCTTT	CASSLALTEAFF
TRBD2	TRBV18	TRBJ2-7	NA	TGTGCCAGCTCACCACCGGGACTAGCGGGAGGGACCTACGAGCAGTACTTC	CASSPPGLAGGTYEQYF
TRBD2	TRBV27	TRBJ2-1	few	TGTGCCAGCATCGCCGGGACTAGCGGAGTGAATGAGCAGTTCTTC	CASIAGTSGVNEQFF
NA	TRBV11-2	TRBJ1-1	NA	TGTGCCAGCAGCCGCCTACAGGGAACTGAAGCTTTCTTT	CASSRLQGTEAFF
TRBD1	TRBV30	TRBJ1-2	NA	TGTGCCTGGACTCGGACAGGACGCTCATATGGCTACACCTTC	CAWTRTGRSYGYTF
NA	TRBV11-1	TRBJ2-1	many	TGTGCCAGCAGCTCGGAGAGTGAGCAGTTCTTC	CASSSESEQFF
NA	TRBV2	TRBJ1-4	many	TGTGCCAGCTCCGGGGATATGAGTGAAAAACTGTTTTTT	CASSGDMSEKLFF
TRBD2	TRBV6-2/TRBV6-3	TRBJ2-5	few	TGTGCCAGCAGTTCCTGGCGGGAGCGGCAGACCCAGTACTTC	CASSSWRERQTQYF
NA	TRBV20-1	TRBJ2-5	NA	TGCAGTTCCGGACTCGCTGAGACCCAGTACTTC	CSSGLAETQYF
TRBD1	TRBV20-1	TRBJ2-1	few	TGCAGTGCTAGACTAACAGGGGGCATCAATGAGCAGTTCTTC	CSARLTGGINEQFF
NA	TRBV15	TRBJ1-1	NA	TGTGCCACCCTCGGGGGGCCTGGCACTGAAGCTTTCTTT	CATLGGPGTEAFF
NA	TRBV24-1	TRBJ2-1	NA	TGTGCCACCAGTGGGATGGGGGGCGGGCTGGGGAATGAGCAGTTCTTC	CATSGMGGGLGNEQFF
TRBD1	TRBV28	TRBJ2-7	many	TGTGCCAGCCGGGGACCCCGGGACAGACTATCCTACGAGCAGTACTTC	CASRGPRDRLSYEQYF
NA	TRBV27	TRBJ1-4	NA	TGTGCCAGCAGTCCCCGGACCCCAAATCGGGAAAAACTGTTTTTT	CASSPRTPNREKLFF
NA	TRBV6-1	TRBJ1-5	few	TGTGCCAGCAGGGAGGGGGAATTGCCCCAGCATTTT	CASREGELPQHF
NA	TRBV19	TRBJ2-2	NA	TGTGCCAGTAGTATGGACGGGACCGGGGAGCTGTTTTTT	CASSMDGTGELFF
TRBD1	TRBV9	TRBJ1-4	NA	TGTGCCAGCAGCGTGACTCCCGGGACAGGTGAAAAACTGTTTTTT	CASSVTPGTGEKLFF
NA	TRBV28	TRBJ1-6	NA	TGTGCCAGCAGTTTATCGTTGGTTTCTTCACCCCTCCACTTT	CASSLSLVSSPLHF
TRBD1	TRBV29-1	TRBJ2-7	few	TGCAGCGTTGAAGACGGGACAGGGTACTACGAGCAGTACTTC	CSVEDGTGYYEQYF
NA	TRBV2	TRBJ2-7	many	TGTGCCAGCAGTGGCGAAGCGGGCCCTGGCTCCGAGCAGTACTTC	CASSGEAGPGSEQYF
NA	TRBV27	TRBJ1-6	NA	TGTGCCAGCAGCCCTGGGCTACAGGGCGCCTTGTCACCCCTCCACTTT	CASSPGLQGALSPLHF
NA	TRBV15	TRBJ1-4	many	TGTGCCACCAGCGAAAGTGTGGGGGGCTTTGAAGAAAAACTGTTTTTT	CATSESVGGFEEKLFF
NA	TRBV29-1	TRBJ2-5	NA	TGCAGCTCCCCGGCAGGTACGGGGCAGACCCAGTACTTC	CSSPAGTGQTQYF
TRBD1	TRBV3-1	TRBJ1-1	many	TGTGCCAGCAGAACAGGGGCGAATCAAGCTTTCTTT	CASRTGANQAFF
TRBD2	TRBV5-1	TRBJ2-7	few	TGCGCCAGCAGCTTCGCTAGCGGGAGCTCCTACGAGCAGTACTTC	CASSFASGSSYEQYF
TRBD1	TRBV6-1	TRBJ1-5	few	TGTGCCAGCAAGCCGGACAGGGGTGGCAATCAGCCCCAGCATTTT	CASKPDRGGNQPQHF
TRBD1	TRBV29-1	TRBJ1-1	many	TGCAGCGTGCGGACAGGGGACACTGAAGCTTTCTTT	CSVRTGDTEAFF
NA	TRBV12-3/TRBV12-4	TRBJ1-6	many	TGTGCCAGCACCTTGGATGGTCAGATTAATTCACCCCTCCACTTT	CASTLDGQINSPLHF
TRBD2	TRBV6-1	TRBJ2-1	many	TGTGCCAGCAGGGCCTGGACTAGCGGGAGAGACAATGAGCAGTTCTTC	CASRAWTSGRDNEQFF